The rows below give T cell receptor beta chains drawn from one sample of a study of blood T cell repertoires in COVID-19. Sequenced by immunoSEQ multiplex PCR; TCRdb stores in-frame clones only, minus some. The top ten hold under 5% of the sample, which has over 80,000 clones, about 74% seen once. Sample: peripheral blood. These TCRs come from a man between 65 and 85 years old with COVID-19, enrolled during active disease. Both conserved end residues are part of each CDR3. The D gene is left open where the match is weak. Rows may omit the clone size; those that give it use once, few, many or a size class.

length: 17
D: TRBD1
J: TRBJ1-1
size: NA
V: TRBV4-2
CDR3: CASSQDGTGSGGTEAFF
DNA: TGTGCCAGCAGCCAAGACGGGACAGGGTCGGGAGGCACTGAAGCTTTCTTT

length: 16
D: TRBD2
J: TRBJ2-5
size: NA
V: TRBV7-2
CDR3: CASSPRTSGRGETQYF
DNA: TGTGCCAGCAGCCCCCGGACTAGCGGGAGAGGCGAGACCCAGTACTTC

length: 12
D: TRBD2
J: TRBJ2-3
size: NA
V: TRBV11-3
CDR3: CASSGLAGEVYF
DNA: TGTGCCAGCAGTGGACTAGCGGGTGAAGTGTATTTT

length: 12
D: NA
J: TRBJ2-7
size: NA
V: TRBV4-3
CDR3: CASSQGGSEQYF
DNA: TGCGCCAGCAGCCAAGGAGGGTCCGAGCAGTACTTC

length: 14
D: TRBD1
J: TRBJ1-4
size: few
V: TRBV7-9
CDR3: CASSLRQGNEKLFF
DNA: TGTGCCAGCAGCCTAAGACAGGGGAATGAAAAACTGTTTTTT

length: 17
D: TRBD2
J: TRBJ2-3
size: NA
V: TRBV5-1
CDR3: CASSSQGLAGGADTQYF
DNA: TGCGCCAGCAGCTCTCAGGGACTAGCGGGAGGGGCAGATACGCAGTATTTT

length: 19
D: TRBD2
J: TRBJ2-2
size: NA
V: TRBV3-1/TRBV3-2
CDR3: CASSQDARTSGADTGELFF
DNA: TGTGCCAGCAGCCAAGACGCCCGGACTAGCGGGGCTGACACCGGGGAGCTGTTTTTT

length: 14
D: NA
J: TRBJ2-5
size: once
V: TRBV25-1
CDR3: CASSDNSVQETQYF
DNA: TGTGCCAGCAGTGACAACAGTGTCCAAGAGACCCAGTACTTC

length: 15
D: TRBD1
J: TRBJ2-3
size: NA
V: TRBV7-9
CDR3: CASLPWTGGEYTQYF
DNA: TGTGCCAGCCTACCCTGGACAGGGGGCGAGTATACGCAGTATTTT

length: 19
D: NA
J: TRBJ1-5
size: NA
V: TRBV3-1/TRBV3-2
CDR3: CASSQRLVDGLVGHQPQHF
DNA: TGTGCCAGCAGCCAACGCCTGGTGGACGGGCTAGTGGGGCATCAGCCCCAGCATTTT

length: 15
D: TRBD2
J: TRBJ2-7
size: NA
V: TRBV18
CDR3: CASSPPGGSSYEQYF
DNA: TGTGCCAGCTCACCACCGGGGGGGAGCTCCTACGAGCAGTACTTC

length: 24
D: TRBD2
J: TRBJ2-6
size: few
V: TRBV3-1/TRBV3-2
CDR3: CASSQDLWTPPLGGRVSGANVLTF
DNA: TGTGCCAGCAGCCAAGATCTTTGGACCCCCCCCCTGGGCGGGAGGGTCTCTGGGGCCAACGTCCTGACTTTC

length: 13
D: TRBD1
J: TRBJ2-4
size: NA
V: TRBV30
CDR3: CAWSVGRGNIQYF
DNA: TGTGCCTGGAGTGTCGGCAGGGGGAACATTCAGTACTTC

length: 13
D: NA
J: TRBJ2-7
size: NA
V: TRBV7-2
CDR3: CASRLDRDNEQYF
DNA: TGTGCCAGCAGGTTGGACCGGGACAACGAGCAGTACTTC

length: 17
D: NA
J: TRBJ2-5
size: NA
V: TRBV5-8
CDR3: CASSLARAADGQETQYF
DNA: TGTGCCAGCAGCTTGGCCAGGGCGGCTGACGGCCAAGAGACCCAGTACTTC

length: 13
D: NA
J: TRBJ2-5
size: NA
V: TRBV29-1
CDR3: CSVNRELAETQYF
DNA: TGCAGCGTCAACAGGGAGTTGGCGGAGACCCAGTACTTC

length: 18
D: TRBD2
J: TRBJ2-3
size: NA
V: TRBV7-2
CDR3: CASSLARLAGISTDTQYF
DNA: TGTGCCAGCAGCTTAGCGCGACTAGCGGGCATCAGCACAGATACGCAGTATTTT

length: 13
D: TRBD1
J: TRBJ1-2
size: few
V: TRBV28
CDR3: CASSLMTGVGYTF
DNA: TGTGCCAGCAGTCTTATGACAGGGGTTGGCTACACCTTC

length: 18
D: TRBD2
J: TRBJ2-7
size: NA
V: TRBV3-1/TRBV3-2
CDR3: CASSQEFGLAGVPYEQYF
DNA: TGTGCCAGCAGCCAAGAATTCGGCCTAGCGGGAGTCCCCTACGAGCAGTACTTC

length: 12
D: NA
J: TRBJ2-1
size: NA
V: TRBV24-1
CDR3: CATSDWSNEQFF
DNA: TGTGCCACCAGTGACTGGAGTAATGAGCAGTTCTTC

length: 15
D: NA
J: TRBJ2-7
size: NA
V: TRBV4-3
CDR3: CASSQDLTGWGEQYF
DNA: TGCGCCAGCAGCCAAGATTTAACGGGGTGGGGCGAGCAGTACTTC

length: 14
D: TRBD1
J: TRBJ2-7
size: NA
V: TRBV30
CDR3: CAWRRVGQANEQYF
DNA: TGTGCCTGGAGAAGAGTGGGACAGGCAAACGAGCAGTACTTC

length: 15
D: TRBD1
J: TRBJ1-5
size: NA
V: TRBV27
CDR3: CASSPRQGGNQPQHF
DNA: TGTGCCAGCAGCCCACGGCAGGGGGGCAATCAGCCCCAGCATTTT

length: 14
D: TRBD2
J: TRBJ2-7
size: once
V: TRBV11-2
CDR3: CASSFSGGLYEQYF
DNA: TGTGCCAGCAGCTTTTCGGGAGGTTTATACGAGCAGTACTTC

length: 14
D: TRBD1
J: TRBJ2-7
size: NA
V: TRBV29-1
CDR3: CSVDLGQGYDEQYF
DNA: TGCAGCGTGGACCTGGGACAGGGGTATGACGAGCAGTACTTC

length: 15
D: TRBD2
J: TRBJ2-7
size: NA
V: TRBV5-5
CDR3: CASSASGRSSYEQYF
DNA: TGTGCCAGCAGCGCTAGCGGGAGGAGCTCCTACGAGCAGTACTTC

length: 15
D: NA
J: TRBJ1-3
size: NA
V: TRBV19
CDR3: CASSIEAGTRNTIYF
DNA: TGTGCCAGTAGTATTGAGGCGGGAACCCGAAACACCATATATTTT

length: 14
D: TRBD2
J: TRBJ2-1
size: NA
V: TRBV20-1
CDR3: CSASEAGRASEQFF
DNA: TGCAGTGCTAGTGAGGCCGGGAGGGCCTCTGAGCAGTTCTTC

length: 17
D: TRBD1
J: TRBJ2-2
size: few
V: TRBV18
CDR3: CASSRPGQGALGVELFF
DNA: TGTGCCAGCTCACGACCCGGACAGGGGGCTCTTGGGGTAGAGCTGTTTTTT

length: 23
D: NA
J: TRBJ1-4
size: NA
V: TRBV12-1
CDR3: CASSFRDSRLLGIYPATNEKLFF
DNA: TGTGCCAGCAGCTTTCGGGACAGTCGGCTACTAGGAATTTACCCTGCAACTAATGAAAAACTGTTTTTT

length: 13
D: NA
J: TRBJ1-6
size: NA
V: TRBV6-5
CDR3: CASQGQANSPLHF
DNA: TGTGCCAGCCAGGGACAAGCTAATTCACCCCTCCACTTT

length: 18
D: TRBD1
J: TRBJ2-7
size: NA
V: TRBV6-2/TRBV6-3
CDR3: CASSYGSATTGGLYEQYF
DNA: TGTGCCAGCAGTTATGGGTCTGCGACGACAGGGGGTTTGTACGAGCAGTACTTC

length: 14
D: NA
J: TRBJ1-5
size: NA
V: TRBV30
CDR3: CAWSALQGNQPQHF
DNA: TGTGCCTGGAGTGCACTACAAGGCAATCAGCCCCAGCATTTT

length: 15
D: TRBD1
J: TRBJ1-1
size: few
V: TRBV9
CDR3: CASSVGGQGITEAFF
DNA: TGTGCCAGCAGCGTAGGGGGACAGGGGATCACTGAAGCTTTCTTT

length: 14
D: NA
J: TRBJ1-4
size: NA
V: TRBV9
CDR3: CASSDREGSEKLFF
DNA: TGTGCCAGCAGCGATAGAGAGGGAAGTGAAAAACTGTTTTTT

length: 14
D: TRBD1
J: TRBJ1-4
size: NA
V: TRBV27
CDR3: CASSFTGAEEKLFF
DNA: TGTGCCAGCAGCTTTACAGGGGCCGAGGAAAAACTGTTTTTT

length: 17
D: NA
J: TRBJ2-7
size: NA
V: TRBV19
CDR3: CASSDTGWGLPAYEQYF
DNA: TGTGCCAGTAGTGACACTGGGTGGGGGCTCCCGGCCTACGAGCAGTACTTC

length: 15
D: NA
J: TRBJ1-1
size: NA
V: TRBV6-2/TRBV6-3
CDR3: CASSYYEGDSTEAFF
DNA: TGTGCCAGCAGTTACTATGAAGGGGACTCAACTGAAGCTTTCTTT

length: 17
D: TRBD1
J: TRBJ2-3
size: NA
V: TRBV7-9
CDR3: CASSSGYRGRSTDTQYF
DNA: TGTGCCAGCAGCTCGGGATACAGGGGAAGAAGCACAGATACGCAGTATTTT